One sample yielded the 5 T cell receptor beta chains listed below, sequenced in a study of cytomegalovirus exposure and HLA in healthy donors. A multiplex PCR was run with 60 Vbeta primers and 13 Jbeta primers. TCRdb's table, derived via immunoSEQ multiplex PCR, lists solely in-frame clones and lacks some. In the table there are about 98,000 clones, about four fifths of which are singletons. Sequenced sample: PBMCs. Source of these receptors: a female donor in good health and CMV-seropositive.

The chain has TRBV10-2 and TRBJ2-7; the match to TRBD1 covers 7 bases. V trimming: 2 bases; J trimming: 0 bases; junction bases outside the gene matches: 4. The CDR3 is made up of 15 amino acids. Germline assignment: CDR1 WSHSY and CDR2 SAAADI. The CDR3 loop is CASSERGQASYEQYF. CDR3 DNA: TGCGCCAGCAGTGAGCGAGGACAGGCCTCCTACGAGCAGTACTTC.

The chain links TRBV27 to TRBJ2-4, with D unclear. Per the germline V gene, CDR1 is MNHEY and CDR2 is SMNVEV (reference sequence). This CDR3 comprises 14 residues. V dropped 8 bases and J dropped 0 bases, with 11 bases sitting between them. CDR3: CASAKPGAKNIQYF. In nucleotides, the CDR3 is TGTGCCAGCGCAAAACCGGGAGCCAAAAACATTCAGTACTTC.

CDR3 amino acids: CAWSVVGADEQYF. CDR3 coding DNA: TGTGCCTGGAGTGTTGTGGGGGCGGACGAGCAGTACTTC. This chain uses TRBV30 with TRBJ2-5; TRBD1 might be the D (6 bases). The J call could be wrong; TRBJ2-7 is a better fit for the DNA end. This CDR3 is built from 13 residues. The germline CDR1 and CDR2 sequences are GTSNPN and SVGIG (reference sequence).

The chain links TRBV6-6 to TRBJ1-1; D gene unclear. Germline assignment: CDR1 MNHNY and CDR2 SVGAGI (reference sequence). The CDR3 extends over 14 amino acids. Trimming removed 3 bases at V and 0 bases at J, with 8 bases between. The CDR3 DNA reads TGTGCCAGCAGTTATGCGGGGATGAACACTGAAGCTTTCTTT. It translates to CASSYAGMNTEAFF.

The chain uses TRBV7-2 and TRBJ2-1; 9 bases agree with TRBD2. The germline CDR1 and CDR2 sequences are SGHTA and FQGNSA. This CDR3 has 16 residues. V lost 4 bases to trimming and J lost 4 bases; unmatched junction nucleotides: 8. This CDR3 reads CASSSRSGGLYNEQFF. The CDR3 region has the DNA TGTGCCAGCAGCTCTAGGAGCGGGGGGCTGTACAATGAGCAGTTCTTC.